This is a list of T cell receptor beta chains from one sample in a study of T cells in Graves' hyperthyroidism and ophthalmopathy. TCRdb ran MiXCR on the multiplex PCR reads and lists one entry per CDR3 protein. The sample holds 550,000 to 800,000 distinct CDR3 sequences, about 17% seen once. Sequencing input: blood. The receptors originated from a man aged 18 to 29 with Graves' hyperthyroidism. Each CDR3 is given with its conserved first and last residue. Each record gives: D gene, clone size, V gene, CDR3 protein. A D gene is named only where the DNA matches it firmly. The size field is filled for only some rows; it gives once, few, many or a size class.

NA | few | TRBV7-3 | CASSTSGGLDTGELFF
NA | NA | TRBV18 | CASSPLGISQPQHF
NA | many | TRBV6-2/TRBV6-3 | CASSFHRDYFEETQYF
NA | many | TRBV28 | CASSSAGAQNTEAFF
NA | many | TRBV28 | CASSLERETQYF
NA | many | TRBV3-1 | CASSQQGTDTQYF
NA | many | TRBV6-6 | CASSYLPLAAETQYF
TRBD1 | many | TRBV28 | CAIEDRGGKYGYTF
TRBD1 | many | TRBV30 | CAWNSGQGIYEQYF
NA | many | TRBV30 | CAWSGDGPYEQYF
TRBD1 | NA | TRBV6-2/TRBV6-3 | CASSCHRGISSYEQYF
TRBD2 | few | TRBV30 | CAWCYGASGKLLMSSETQYF
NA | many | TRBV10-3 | CAISENGNNEQFF